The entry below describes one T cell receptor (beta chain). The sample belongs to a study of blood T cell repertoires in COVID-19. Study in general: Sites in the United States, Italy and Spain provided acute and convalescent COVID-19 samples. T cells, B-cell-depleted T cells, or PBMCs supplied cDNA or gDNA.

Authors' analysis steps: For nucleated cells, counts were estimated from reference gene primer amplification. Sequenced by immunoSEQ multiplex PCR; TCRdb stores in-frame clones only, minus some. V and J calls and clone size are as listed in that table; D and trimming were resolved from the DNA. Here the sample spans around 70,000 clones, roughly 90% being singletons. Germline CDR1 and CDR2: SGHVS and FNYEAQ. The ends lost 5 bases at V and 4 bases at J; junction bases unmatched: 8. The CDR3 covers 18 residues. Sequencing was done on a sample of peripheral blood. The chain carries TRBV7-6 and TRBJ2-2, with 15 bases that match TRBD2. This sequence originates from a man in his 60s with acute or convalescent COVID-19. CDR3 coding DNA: TGTGCCAGCAGCCCAGGACTAGCGGGAGGGCCAACCACCGGGGAGCTGTTTTTT. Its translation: CASSPGLAGGPTTGELFF.